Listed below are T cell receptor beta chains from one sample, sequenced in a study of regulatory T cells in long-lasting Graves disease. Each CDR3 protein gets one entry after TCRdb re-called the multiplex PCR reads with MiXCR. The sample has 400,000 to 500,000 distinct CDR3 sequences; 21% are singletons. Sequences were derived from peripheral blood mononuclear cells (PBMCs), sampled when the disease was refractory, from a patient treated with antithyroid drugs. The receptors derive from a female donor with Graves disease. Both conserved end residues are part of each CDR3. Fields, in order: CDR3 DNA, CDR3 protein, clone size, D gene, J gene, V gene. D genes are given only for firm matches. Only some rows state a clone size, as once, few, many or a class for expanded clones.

DNA: TGCGCCAGCAGTGAGGCCAGGATCTCTGGCTACACCTTC; CDR3: CASSEARISGYTF; size: many; D: .; J: TRBJ1-2; V: TRBV10-2
DNA: TGCAGTGCTAGTACGGCGAAAACCTACGAGCAGTACTTC; CDR3: CSASTAKTYEQYF; size: few; D: .; J: TRBJ2-7; V: TRBV20-1
DNA: TGTGCCAGCAGTGCAAATTGGGGAGGGTTGGCAGATACGCAGTATTTT; CDR3: CASSANWGGLADTQYF; size: few; D: TRBD2; J: TRBJ2-3; V: TRBV25-1
DNA: TGCAGTGCCCCGACCACGAGGGGGAATAATTCACCCCTCCACTTT; CDR3: CSAPTTRGNNSPLHF; size: many; D: .; J: TRBJ1-6; V: TRBV20-1
DNA: TGTGCCAGCAGTTCCCAGGGCTCACTAGAAGCTTTCTTT; CDR3: CASSSQGSLEAFF; size: .; D: .; J: TRBJ1-1; V: TRBV28
DNA: TGTGCCAGCAGCCCCCAGACAGAGACCGTCTACGAGCAGTACTTC; CDR3: CASSPQTETVYEQYF; size: .; D: .; J: TRBJ2-7; V: TRBV9
DNA: TGTGCCAGCAGCGTAGGAGAGGGGATCGCCAGGGATTACCGTGAAGCTTTCTTT; CDR3: CASSVGEGIARDYREAFF; size: .; D: .; J: TRBJ1-1; V: TRBV9
DNA: TGTGCCACCAGCAGAGATTTTCAAGGGAACACTGAAGCTTTCTTT; CDR3: CATSRDFQGNTEAFF; size: many; D: .; J: TRBJ1-1; V: TRBV15
DNA: TGTGCCAGCAGCCCAGGCGGGGGGCCGTACCAAGAGACCCAGTACTTC; CDR3: CASSPGGGPYQETQYF; size: many; D: TRBD2; J: TRBJ2-5; V: TRBV11-2
DNA: TGTGCCAGCAGTGAACCATCCAGGGATGGGTCTCCCGGGGAGCTGTTTTTT; CDR3: CASSEPSRDGSPGELFF; size: .; D: .; J: TRBJ2-2; V: TRBV25-1
DNA: TGTGCCAGCAGCCACCGGACAGGGATAGGAGAGACCCAGTACTTC; CDR3: CASSHRTGIGETQYF; size: many; D: TRBD1; J: TRBJ2-5; V: TRBV14
DNA: TGTGCCAGCAGTGAGGTCGTCCATCAGCCCCAGCATTTT; CDR3: CASSEVVHQPQHF; size: many; D: .; J: TRBJ1-5; V: TRBV6-1
DNA: TGCGCCAGCAGCCAGGTTACAGATACGCAGTATTTT; CDR3: CASSQVTDTQYF; size: few; D: .; J: TRBJ2-3; V: TRBV4-1
DNA: TGTGCCAGCAGCCTATATAGCGGGTGGGGGGACAATGAGCAGTTCTTC; CDR3: CASSLYSGWGDNEQFF; size: few; D: TRBD2; J: TRBJ2-1; V: TRBV7-8
DNA: TGCGCCAGCAGTCCCTCGGGAGGGACTAGCGGGAAAGGGGAGCTGTTTTTT; CDR3: CASSPSGGTSGKGELFF; size: .; D: TRBD2; J: TRBJ2-2; V: TRBV10-2
DNA: TGCAGTGCTAGTTGGTCCAATGAGCAGTTCTTC; CDR3: CSASWSNEQFF; size: once; D: .; J: TRBJ2-1; V: TRBV20-1
DNA: TGTGCCAGCAGTGAAGAGGGGAGGGCTGGCGGGAACACCGGGGAGCTGTTTTTT; CDR3: CASSEEGRAGGNTGELFF; size: .; D: TRBD2; J: TRBJ2-2; V: TRBV2
DNA: TGTGCCAGCAGTGAAAGGTCCAACACCGGGGAGCTGTTTTTT; CDR3: CASSERSNTGELFF; size: many; D: .; J: TRBJ2-2; V: TRBV6-1
DNA: TGTGCCAGCAGCGTACCAGGGGGCCGTAGCTCCTACGAGCAGTACTTC; CDR3: CASSVPGGRSSYEQYF; size: few; D: TRBD1; J: TRBJ2-7; V: TRBV25-1
DNA: TGTGCCAGCAAATCGAGGTGGGAGGCAGGGAAAAAAGAGACCCAGTACTTC; CDR3: CASKSRWEAGKKETQYF; size: few; D: .; J: TRBJ2-5; V: TRBV5-8
DNA: TGTGCCAGCAGTTTGAGTGGCGGAACCTCCTACGAGCAGTACTTC; CDR3: CASSLSGGTSYEQYF; size: many; D: .; J: TRBJ2-7; V: TRBV12-3/TRBV12-4
DNA: TGTGCCAGCAGTGAGGTTAACACCGGGGAGCTGTTTTTT; CDR3: CASSEVNTGELFF; size: many; D: .; J: TRBJ2-2; V: TRBV2
DNA: TGCAGTGCCACTGTCCGGCTGGGAGCTTTCTTT; CDR3: CSATVRLGAFF; size: .; D: .; J: TRBJ1-1; V: TRBV20-1
DNA: TGCGCCAGCAGCCAAGGTACAGCCAAAAACATTCAGTACTTC; CDR3: CASSQGTAKNIQYF; size: .; D: .; J: TRBJ2-4; V: TRBV4-1
DNA: TGCGCCAGCAGCCAAGAGAGGGATCAGCCCCAGCATTTT; CDR3: CASSQERDQPQHF; size: many; D: .; J: TRBJ1-5; V: TRBV4-1
DNA: TGTGCCAGCAGCTCTTTCCGTGGGGGCAACACCGGGGAGCTGTTTTTT; CDR3: CASSSFRGGNTGELFF; size: .; D: .; J: TRBJ2-2; V: TRBV11-2
DNA: TGTGCCAGCAGGACTAGCGGGAAGGATGAGCAGTTCTTC; CDR3: CASRTSGKDEQFF; size: many; D: TRBD2; J: TRBJ2-1; V: TRBV3-1
DNA: TGCAGCGGATTACAGGATGAAGCTTTCTTT; CDR3: CSGLQDEAFF; size: many; D: .; J: TRBJ1-1; V: TRBV29-1
DNA: TGTGCCAGCAAAGCACAGGTTTACGAGCAGTACTTC; CDR3: CASKAQVYEQYF; size: .; D: .; J: TRBJ2-7; V: TRBV6-1
DNA: TGTGCCAGCAGTGAAAGGCGGACTAGCGGGGAGTATTATGAGCAGTTCTTC; CDR3: CASSERRTSGEYYEQFF; size: few; D: TRBD2; J: TRBJ2-1; V: TRBV6-1
DNA: TGTGCCAGCAGCAAGTCGGGAGGGCAGTCCCACGAGCAGTACTTC; CDR3: CASSKSGGQSHEQYF; size: many; D: TRBD2; J: TRBJ2-7; V: TRBV5-4
DNA: TGTGCCACCAGTGCCACGGGACTAGGGGAAGAGACCCAGTACTTC; CDR3: CATSATGLGEETQYF; size: many; D: TRBD2; J: TRBJ2-5; V: TRBV24-1
DNA: TGCAGCGTTGAAGCGGGCCGGGGCTACGAGCAGTACTTC; CDR3: CSVEAGRGYEQYF; size: few; D: .; J: TRBJ2-7; V: TRBV29-1
DNA: TGTGCCAGCAGTAGGACAGGGGGCTTTCAGCCCCAGCATTTT; CDR3: CASSRTGGFQPQHF; size: few; D: TRBD1; J: TRBJ1-5; V: TRBV27
DNA: TGTGCCAGCAGTTTAAAGGACAAACAATCTCCCCTCCACTTT; CDR3: CASSLKDKQSPLHF; size: many; D: .; J: TRBJ1-6; V: TRBV27
DNA: TGTGCCAGCAATGTCAGGAGCACAGATACGCAGTATTTT; CDR3: CASNVRSTDTQYF; size: .; D: .; J: TRBJ2-3; V: TRBV12-3/TRBV12-4
DNA: TGTGCCAGCAGAACCGCCCCGACAGTGTCGAACACCGGGGAGCTGTTTTTT; CDR3: CASRTAPTVSNTGELFF; size: many; D: .; J: TRBJ2-2; V: TRBV12-3/TRBV12-4
DNA: TGTGCCAGCGAGAGGACAGGGAATTCACCCCTCCACTTT; CDR3: CASERTGNSPLHF; size: many; D: TRBD1; J: TRBJ1-6; V: TRBV6-1
DNA: TGTGCCAGCAGCCCCGGTGGGGTCCACGAGCAGTACTTC; CDR3: CASSPGGVHEQYF; size: few; D: .; J: TRBJ2-7; V: TRBV7-3
DNA: TGTGCCAGCAGCTTATTCCAGGGGAGCTCCTACGAGCAGTACTTC; CDR3: CASSLFQGSSYEQYF; size: many; D: .; J: TRBJ2-7; V: TRBV7-8
DNA: TGTGCCAGCAGTTTAAATGGTTTGCGGGAGAAGGGAACCAAAAACATTCAGTACTTC; CDR3: CASSLNGLREKGTKNIQYF; size: .; D: TRBD2; J: TRBJ2-4; V: TRBV27
DNA: TGTGCCAGCAGTGAACTACAGGGGGCTTGGGAGACCCAGTACTTC; CDR3: CASSELQGAWETQYF; size: many; D: TRBD1; J: TRBJ2-5; V: TRBV6-1